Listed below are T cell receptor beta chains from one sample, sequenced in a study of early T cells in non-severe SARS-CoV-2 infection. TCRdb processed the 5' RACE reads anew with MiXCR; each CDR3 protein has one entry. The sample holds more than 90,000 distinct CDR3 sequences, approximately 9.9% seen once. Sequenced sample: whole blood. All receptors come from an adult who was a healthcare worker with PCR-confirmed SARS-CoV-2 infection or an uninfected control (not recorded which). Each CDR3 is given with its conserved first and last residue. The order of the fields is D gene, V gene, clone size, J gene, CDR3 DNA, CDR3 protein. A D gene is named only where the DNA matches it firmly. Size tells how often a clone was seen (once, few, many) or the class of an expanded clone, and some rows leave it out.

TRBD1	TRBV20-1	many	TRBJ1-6	TGCAGTGCTCCCCAAGGGACAGATTCACCCCTCCACTTT	CSAPQGTDSPLHF
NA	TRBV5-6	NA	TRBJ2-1	TGTGCCAGCAGCTCCGACCCTTTTGGTTACAATGTGCAGTTCTTC	CASSSDPFGYNVQFF
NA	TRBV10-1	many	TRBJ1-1	TGCGCCAGCAGTGAGGGCGAGGGCACTGAAGCTTTCTTT	CASSEGEGTEAFF
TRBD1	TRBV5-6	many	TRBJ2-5	TGTGCCAGCAGCCCTTTTTGGACAGGGGCCGAAGAGACCCAGTACTTC	CASSPFWTGAEETQYF
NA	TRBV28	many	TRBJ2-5	TGTGCCAGCAGTTTCACAGGCAGGGGATTCAACTTC	CASSFTGRGFNF
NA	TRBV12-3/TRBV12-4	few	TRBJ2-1	TGTGCCAGCAGCCCCCGGTCGAACAATGAGCAGTTCTTC	CASSPRSNNEQFF
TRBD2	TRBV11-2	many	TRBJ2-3	TGTGCCAGCAGCTTACGGCGGTTTACTAGCGGGAGGGGATTTGGGACAGATACGCAGTATTTT	CASSLRRFTSGRGFGTDTQYF
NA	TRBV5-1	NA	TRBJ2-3	TGCGCCAGCAGCTTAGAGTTGGGTACGCAGTATTTT	CASSLELGTQYF
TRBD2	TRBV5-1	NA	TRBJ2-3	TGCGCCAGCAGCTTGGCGACTAGCGCAATAGATACGCAGTATTTT	CASSLATSAIDTQYF
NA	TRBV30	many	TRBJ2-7	TGTGCCTGGACCCGACGCCGGGGGGCCGGATACGAGCAGTACTTC	CAWTRRRGAGYEQYF
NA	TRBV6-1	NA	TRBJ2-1	TGTGCCAGCAGTGACTTGCGACTCCCCTACAATGAGCAGTTCTTC	CASSDLRLPYNEQFF
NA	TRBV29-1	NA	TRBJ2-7	TGCAGCGTTGGGAAGGCCCCAGCTTACGAGCAGTACTTC	CSVGKAPAYEQYF